These T cell receptor beta chains were read from a single sample in a study of metastatic and nonmetastatic thyroid tumors. TCRdb reprocessed the PCR reads via MiXCR. Altogether about 32,000 clones are present, more than 20% being singletons, with the ten largest covering about 10%. Sample: blood. The receptors originated from a female donor with papillary thyroid cancer or a benign thyroid nodule (not recorded which). Some clones in this sample may be carry-over from other donors' samples. The CDR3 runs from the conserved cysteine through the conserved F or W. Fields, in order: clone size, V gene, J gene, D gene, CDR3 protein, CDR3 DNA. A D gene is named only where the DNA matches it firmly. Part of the rows lack a size; the others show once, few, many or a class for expanded clones.

many,TRBV10-2,TRBJ1-2,TRBD1,CASSDPTGDYGYTF,TGCGCCAGCAGTGATCCGACAGGGGACTATGGCTACACCTTC
many,TRBV5-1,TRBJ2-5,-,CASSQSQETQYF,TGCGCCAGCAGCCAAAGCCAAGAGACCCAGTACTTC
medium-sized,TRBV6-1,TRBJ1-2,-,CASRGHSNYGYTF,TGTGCCAGCAGAGGACATTCTAACTATGGCTACACCTTC
many,TRBV4-2,TRBJ1-4,-,CASSRNEENEKLFF,TGTGCCAGCAGCCGGAACGAGGAGAATGAAAAACTGTTTTTT
-,TRBV18,TRBJ2-7,TRBD2,CAAATSGSYEQYF,TGTGCCGCCGCGACTAGCGGGAGCTACGAGCAGTACTTC
-,TRBV2,TRBJ2-1,-,CASLRLDSYNEQFF,TGTGCCAGCTTGCGACTAGATAGCTACAATGAGCAGTTCTTC
few,TRBV10-3,TRBJ2-3,TRBD1,CAIRRENRGFGIDTQYF,TGTGCCATCAGGAGGGAAAACAGGGGATTTGGTATAGATACGCAGTATTTT
-,TRBV30,TRBJ1-1,-,CASSGYWAEAFF,TGTGCCTCGAGTGGGTATTGGGCTGAAGCTTTCTTT
many,TRBV20-1,TRBJ2-3,TRBD2,CSARAPGAGGHTDTQYF,TGCAGTGCTAGAGCCCCGGGGGCGGGAGGGCACACAGATACGCAGTATTTT
medium-sized,TRBV12-3/TRBV12-4,TRBJ2-7,TRBD1,CASSPRDRASYEQYF,TGTGCCAGCAGCCCCCGGGACAGGGCTTCCTACGAGCAGTACTTC
-,TRBV20-1,TRBJ2-7,TRBD2,CSVQAAGGDDSYEQYF,TGCAGTGTTCAAGCGGCGGGGGGTGATGACTCCTACGAGCAGTACTTC
-,TRBV24-1,TRBJ2-7,-,CPTQDKTYEQYF,TGTCCCACCCAGGACAAAACCTACGAGCAGTACTTC
many,TRBV20-1,TRBJ1-2,-,CSARDSAETGYTF,TGCAGTGCTAGAGATTCGGCAGAAACCGGCTACACCTTC
-,TRBV20-1,TRBJ2-7,-,CSAFKSGSYEQYF,TGCAGTGCCTTCAAATCAGGCTCCTACGAGCAGTACTTC
many,TRBV7-9,TRBJ2-5,TRBD2,CASSRGGGETQYF,TGTGCCAGCAGCCGGGGGGGTGGAGAGACCCAGTACTTC
many,TRBV7-2,TRBJ1-5,-,CASSLQGFQPQHF,TGTGCCAGCAGCTTGCAGGGTTTTCAGCCCCAGCATTTT
many,TRBV18,TRBJ1-1,-,CASSPLNVNTEAFF,TGTGCCAGCTCACCACTTAACGTGAACACTGAAGCTTTCTTT
many,TRBV7-9,TRBJ2-3,-,CASGSFVGTDTQYF,TGTGCCAGCGGGTCCTTTGTCGGCACAGATACGCAGTATTTT
-,TRBV11-2,TRBJ2-1,TRBD1,CANSLTGTAPYNDQFF,TGTGCCAACAGCCTCACCGGGACAGCACCCTACAATGATCAGTTCTTC
medium-sized,TRBV6-6,TRBJ2-7,TRBD1,CASSYRQGAGEQYF,TGTGCCAGCAGTTACCGACAGGGGGCTGGCGAGCAGTACTTC
medium-sized,TRBV28,TRBJ1-6,-,CASSLFGSPLHF,TGTGCCAGCAGTTTATTCGGCTCACCCCTCCACTTT
-,TRBV19,TRBJ1-2,TRBD1,CASSSGSLQGANYGYTF,TGTGCCAGTAGTTCCGGGTCGCTTCAGGGGGCTAACTATGGCTACACCTTC
-,TRBV5-1,TRBJ1-6,TRBD1,CASSSTGQGGSPLHF,TGCGCCAGCAGCTCAACAGGACAGGGAGGCTCACCCCTCCACTTT
-,TRBV30,TRBJ1-1,-,CAWSVQGKRTEAFF,TGTGCCTGGAGTGTACAGGGCAAGCGAACTGAAGCTTTCTTT
few,TRBV6-2/TRBV6-3,TRBJ2-1,TRBD2,CASSYAGTSGRGNEQFF,TGTGCCAGCAGTTACGCCGGGACTAGCGGGAGGGGGAATGAGCAGTTCTTC
many,TRBV4-2,TRBJ2-7,TRBD2,CASSQDPSGVGSYEQYF,TGTGCCAGCAGCCAGGACCCGAGCGGGGTGGGGTCCTACGAGCAGTACTTC
few,TRBV6-2/TRBV6-3,TRBJ2-1,TRBD1,CASRITGVSYNEQFF,TGTGCCAGCAGAATAACAGGGGTCTCCTACAACGAGCAGTTCTTC
-,TRBV5-1,TRBJ2-7,-,CASSLAETGVSEQYF,TGCGCCAGCAGCTTGGCCGAAACGGGAGTAAGCGAGCAGTACTTC
many,TRBV4-2,TRBJ2-5,-,CASSTSSSGETQYF,TGTGCCAGCAGCACCTCTAGCTCCGGAGAGACCCAGTACTTC
-,TRBV20-1,TRBJ1-1,-,CSAPGRVGGNTEAFF,TGCAGTGCCCCCGGCCGAGTGGGTGGGAACACTGAAGCTTTCTTT
many,TRBV5-6,TRBJ2-1,-,CASRGDTYNEQFF,TGTGCCAGCAGAGGGGACACCTACAATGAGCAGTTCTTC
many,TRBV14,TRBJ2-2,TRBD1,CASSLHPGQGGGELFF,TGTGCCAGCAGCCTTCACCCTGGACAGGGTGGCGGGGAGCTGTTTTTT
many,TRBV25-1,TRBJ1-6,-,CASALGIYNSPLHF,TGTGCCAGCGCCCTGGGGATTTATAATTCACCCCTCCACTTT
-,TRBV27,TRBJ1-6,-,CASIYSTGFIGSPLHF,TGTGCCAGCATCTACTCAACAGGGTTTATTGGTTCACCCCTCCACTTT
few,TRBV19,TRBJ2-2,-,CASEIVSGPGELFF,TGTGCCAGCGAAATTGTTTCGGGTCCCGGGGAGCTGTTTTTT
many,TRBV4-1,TRBJ2-1,-,CASSPFTALKYNEQFF,TGCGCCAGCAGCCCCTTTACGGCACTCAAATACAATGAGCAGTTCTTC
-,TRBV6-2/TRBV6-3,TRBJ1-2,-,CASTPRAGAYGYTF,TGTGCCAGCACTCCGCGGGCAGGGGCCTATGGCTACACCTTC
few,TRBV28,TRBJ2-7,-,CASSFSSEAYEQYF,TGTGCCAGCAGTTTTTCCAGTGAGGCCTACGAGCAGTACTTC
-,TRBV6-1,TRBJ1-5,TRBD1,CASSDGTGSNQPQHF,TGTGCCAGCAGCGACGGGACAGGCAGCAATCAGCCCCAGCATTTT
many,TRBV5-1,TRBJ1-2,TRBD1,CASSLFGTGTGYTF,TGCGCCAGCAGCTTATTTGGGACAGGGACTGGCTACACCTTC
few,TRBV28,TRBJ2-7,-,CASSLRVRGGTYEQYF,TGTGCCAGCAGTTTACGGGTGCGTGGGGGGACCTACGAGCAGTACTTC
-,TRBV19,TRBJ1-5,-,CPSTEAKRSGAAQPQHF,TGTCCCAGTACTGAAGCGAAAAGGTCCGGGGCCGCCCAGCCCCAGCATTTT